This section outlines one T cell receptor beta chain sequence together with its context. This specimen comes from a study of shared clonotypes between healthy human individuals. In the authors' methods: There were no quality scores in the junction-only immunoSEQ sequences, so filtering differed. Profiled with immunoSEQ multiplex PCR; TCRdb holds only in-frame clones, not every one. V, J and clone size reflect that table, while D and trimming were determined from the DNA. The table lists 550,000 to 650,000 clones, approximately 96% of them singletons. Trimming removed 3 bases from V and 3 bases from J; junction bases left unmatched: 3. The CDR3 contains 13 residues. The germline V gene encodes CDR1 SGHRS and CDR2 YFSETQ. The naive CD8 fraction comprised CD45RO-negative cells positively selected for CCR7 and excluded terminally differentiated effector memory CD45RA+ cells.

Input material: naive CD8+ T cells sorted from blood. The origin of this receptor is a woman aged 25 to 45 in good health. The chain is built from TRBV5-1 and TRBJ2-7, with 7 bases lining up with TRBD1. The DNA of the CDR3 is TGCGCCAGCAGCTCACAGGGGTACTACGAGCAGTACTTC. Translating gives CASSSQGYYEQYF.